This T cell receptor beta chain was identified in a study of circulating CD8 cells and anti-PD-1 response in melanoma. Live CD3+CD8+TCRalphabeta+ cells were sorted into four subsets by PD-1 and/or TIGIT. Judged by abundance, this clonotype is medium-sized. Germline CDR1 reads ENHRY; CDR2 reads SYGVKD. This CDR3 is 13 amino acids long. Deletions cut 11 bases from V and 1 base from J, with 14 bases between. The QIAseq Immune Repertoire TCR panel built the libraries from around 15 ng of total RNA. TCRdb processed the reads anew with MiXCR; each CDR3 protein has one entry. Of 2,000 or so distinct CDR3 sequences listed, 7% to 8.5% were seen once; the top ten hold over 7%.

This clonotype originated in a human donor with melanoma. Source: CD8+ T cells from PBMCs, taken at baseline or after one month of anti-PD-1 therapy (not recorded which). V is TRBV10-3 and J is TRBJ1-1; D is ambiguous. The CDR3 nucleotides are TGTGCCGCCGGTGGTCTGGGGAACACTGAAGCTTTCTTT. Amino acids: CAAGGLGNTEAFF.